This TCR beta chain was retrieved from a study of shared clonotypes between healthy human individuals. Study-level points and caveats: Estimated clonotype richness was generally higher in naive than memory subsets. Clonotype sharing among donors, it was expected, would be affected by sequencing depth.

For this clone: Its antigen is undetermined.

Within Nashville, Tennessee resided all donors, each a Caucasian adult. Generated by immunoSEQ multiplex PCR, the TCRdb table keeps only in-frame clones and is missing some. The sample has roughly 2,300,000 clones, roughly 90% seen once. Trimming took off 3 bases at V and 4 bases at J, with 14 bases between the two ends. The CDR3 is made up of 15 amino acids. Germline V gene sequence: CDR1 SGHNT, CDR2 YYREEE (reference sequence). The TCR was taken from a young man in good health. Some clones in this sample may be carry-over from other donors' samples. The sample comprised naive CD4+ T cells from PBMCs. Regarding subset: CD45RA+ positively selected. The V and J genes are TRBV5-4 and TRBJ1-3; D is undetermined. Here the CDR3 reads CASSSPGYSGNTIYF. In DNA form, the CDR3 reads TGTGCCAGCAGCTCTCCGGGATATTCGGGAAACACCATATATTTT.